This T cell receptor (beta chain) was documented in a study of cytomegalovirus exposure and HLA in healthy donors. CDR1 is MDHEN and CDR2 is SYDVKM in the germline V gene. V was clipped by 6 bases and J by 1 base, with 15 bases between them. The CDR3 totals 15 residues. Though nominally healthy at sampling, donors likely had unrecorded immune exposures. The PCR employed 60 Vbeta primers together with 13 Jbeta primers. The data were produced by immunoSEQ multiplex PCR, yet TCRdb's version contains in-frame clones alone and is incomplete. The table for this sample gives approximately 110,000 clones. This clonotype was obtained from a young man in good health and CMV-seronegative. The sample was PBMCs. The chain has TRBV28 and TRBJ1-1; D unclear. The CDR3 DNA reads as TGTGCCAGCAGCCCCCTCGGGAATGGGAACACTGAAGCTTTCTTT. The encoded protein is CASSPLGNGNTEAFF.